A single sample gave rise to the 28 T cell receptor beta chains below, sequenced in a study of blood T cells in healthy people across ages. A second roughly 6 to 11 cycle PCR used barcoded and J-beta primers. TCRdb passed the 5' RACE reads through MiXCR, listing each CDR3 protein once. The top ten clones hold about a sixth of a sample with approximately 800,000 distinct CDR3 sequences, 35% to 60% of them seen once. Source material: blood. Source of these receptors: a man older than 75 in good health.

Comments on this clonotype: Mismatch with germline at one junction end may stem from a read error. The rearrangement joins TRBV7-9 to TRBJ2-3; TRBD2 aligns across 7 bases. The germline V gene has CDR1 SEHNR and CDR2 FQNEAQ (reference sequence). The CDR3 runs 15 residues. The CDR3 loop reads CASSLAGGSTDAQYF. Here the CDR3 DNA reads TGTGCCAGCAGCTTAGCGGGAGGGAGCACAGATGCGCAGTATTTT.

In its sample, this clonotype was seen a few times. V and J are TRBV12-3 or TRBV12-4 and TRBJ2-2; the D gene could be TRBD1 or TRBD2 (5 bases each). The CDR3 runs 12 residues. Trimming took 1 base from V and 9 from J, leaving 6 bases between them. In DNA, the CDR3 is TGTGCCAGCAGTTTAGGGGGGTGGGAGCTGTTTTTT. This gives the protein CASSLGGWELFF.

V is TRBV7-2 and J is TRBJ1-1; possible D gene TRBD1, 6 bases. The germline V gene has CDR1 SGHTA and CDR2 FQGNSA. The V gene lost 3 bases and the J gene lost 0 bases, with 11 bases spanning the gap. The CDR3 runs 15 residues. DNA for the CDR3: TGTGCCAGCAGCTTTGTTGGGGGCATGAACACTGAAGCTTTCTTT. Translating gives CASSFVGGMNTEAFF. The full variable domain, its missing parts supplied by reference TRBV7-2 and TRBJ1-1, is GAGVSQSPSNKVTEKGKDVELRCDPISGHTALYWYRQSLGQGLEFLIYFQGNSAPDKSGLPSDRFSAERTGGSVSTLTIQRTQQEDSAVYLCASSFVGGMNTEAFFGQGTRLTVV.

The chain recombines TRBV4-1 with TRBJ1-4; weak D call: TRBD1 (6 bases). Germline-derived CDR1 and CDR2 are MGHRA and YSYEKL. Trimming removed 0 bases at V and 7 bases at J, with 12 bases between. The CDR3 runs to 15 residues. CDR3 region: CASSQELGGGEKLFF. The DNA of the CDR3 is TGCGCCAGCAGCCAAGAACTAGGAGGGGGTGAAAAACTGTTTTTT.

This clonotype came up many times. The chain carries TRBV4-2 and TRBJ1-4; D not resolved. V lost 0 bases and J lost 8, with 10 bases in between. This CDR3 has 14 amino acids. From germline, CDR1 is LGHNA and CDR2 YNFKEQ. The CDR3 DNA sequence: TGTGCCAGCAGCCAAGATCCCCCCAGGGAAAAACTGTTTTTT. This codes for CASSQDPPREKLFF.

The CDR3, as DNA: TGTGCCAGCAGCTTAGACTCAGTGACTAGCGTCGACAATGAGCAGTACTTC. Residues: CASSLDSVTSVDNEQYF. The V call is TRBV13, the J call TRBJ2-5; TRBD2 matches at 8 bases. After removal of 1 base from V and 11 bases from J, the junction contained 18 bases not matched to a gene. The CDR3 runs 17 residues. Germline lookup yields CDR1 PRHDT and CDR2 FYEKMQ (reference sequence).

The DNA of the CDR3 is TGTGCCAGCAGCCCCTTTGGACAGGGAAGGGAGACCCAGTACTTC. Translation gives CASSPFGQGRETQYF. This chain joins TRBV3-1 and TRBJ2-5; 8 nucleotides line up with TRBD1. CDR1 is LGHDT and CDR2 is YNNKEL in the germline V gene (reference sequence). Germline trimming cut 4 bases from V and 5 bases from J; bases unmatched to any gene: 9. The CDR3 runs to 15 residues.

The chain employs TRBV20-1 and TRBJ2-7; TRBD2 aligns across 9 bases. Germline V CDR1 and CDR2: DFQATT, SNEGSKA (reference sequence). The J segment lost 3 bases and the V segment lost 5 bases, leaving 8 bases of the junction unmatched. The CDR3 runs to 14 residues. The CDR3 region is CSAQISGSRYEQYF. CDR3 nucleotides: TGCAGTGCTCAGATTAGCGGGAGTCGCTACGAGCAGTACTTC.

The chain links TRBV20-1 to TRBJ2-3; D is ambiguous. This CDR3 has 16 residues. Trimming removed 3 bases from V and 5 bases from J, with 21 bases in between. The V gene's germline CDR1 is DFQATT and CDR2 SNEGSKA (reference sequence). The CDR3: CSASPLQVFRGDTQYF. The CDR3 DNA follows: TGCAGTGCTAGCCCCCTCCAGGTCTTCAGAGGAGATACGCAGTATTTT.

The V call is TRBV20-1, the J call TRBJ2-5; D call uncertain. V dropped 3 bases and J dropped 1 base, with 15 bases sitting between them. The CDR3 is 15 amino acids. Germline loops: CDR1 DFQATT, CDR2 SNEGSKA (reference sequence). CDR3 sequence (DNA): TGCAGTGCTAGCCACATAACAGTTTTCCAAGAGACCCAGTACTTC. This translates into CSASHITVFQETQYF.

The rearrangement uses TRBV6-2 or TRBV6-3 and TRBJ2-4; D could derive from TRBD1 or TRBD2 (7 bases each). The V gene's germline CDR1 is MNHEY and CDR2 SVGEGT. Trimming removed 0 bases at V and 13 bases at J, with 22 bases between. The CDR3 is made up of 16 amino acids. The CDR3 DNA reads TGTGCCAGCAGTTACTCGCGGGGAGGGGGCTACAATGAGCAGTACTTC. Translated: CASSYSRGGGYNEQYF.

As concerns this clonotype: A read error may be the cause here, since a much bigger clone is one base away. The chain joins TRBV30 to TRBJ2-5, with TRBD2 identical over 9 bases. The V segment lost 5 bases and the J segment 11 bases; nucleotides outside the gene matches: 12. Germline lookup yields CDR1 GTSNPN and CDR2 SVGIG (reference sequence). The CDR3 covers 13 residues. The CDR3 spells CAWDSGRGNEQYF. Written as DNA, the CDR3 is TGTGCCTGGGATAGCGGGAGAGGCAATGAGCAGTACTTC.

This clonotype was counted a few times. The V call is TRBV7-9, the J call TRBJ2-7; D may correspond to TRBD1 or TRBD2 (5 bases each). Trimming pared 1 base from V and 6 bases from J, leaving 16 bases between. The CDR3 extends over 15 amino acids. Germline V lookup: CDR1 SEHNR, CDR2 FQNEAQ (reference sequence). CDR3 sequence: CASSLGVEGNLEQYF. In DNA form, the CDR3 reads TGTGCCAGCAGCTTAGGTGTAGAGGGGAATCTCGAGCAGTACTTC.

The chain employs TRBV4-3 and TRBJ2-3, with D possibly TRBD2 on 6 matching bases. V lost 3 bases and J lost 2, with 15 bases in between. CDR3 size: 16 residues. Germline V gene sequence: CDR1 LGHNA, CDR2 YSLEER. The CDR3 loop reads CASSHSTGSNTDTQYF. In nucleotides, the CDR3 is TGCGCCAGCAGCCATTCCACCGGGAGCAACACAGATACGCAGTATTTT.

This clonotype was counted a few times. V usage is TRBV5-6 and J usage is TRBJ2-1, with D possibly TRBD1 on 6 matching bases. Germline V lookup: CDR1 SGHDT, CDR2 YYEEEE. The V end was cut by 4 bases, the J end by 10 bases, with 15 bases between. The CDR3 sequence is 13 residues long. The CDR3 region has the DNA TGTGCCAGCAGCCATGACCCTACAGGGGAGCAGTTCTTC. The encoded protein is CASSHDPTGEQFF.

This clonotype was observed a handful of times. The V and J genes are TRBV6-5 and TRBJ2-3; D ambiguous. The CDR3 extends over 14 amino acids. The germline V gene has CDR1 MNHEY and CDR2 SVGAGI. Trimming left V 0 bases short and J 1 base short, with 5 bases between. In DNA form, the CDR3 reads TGTGCCAGCAGTTACTCGCGAGGCACAGATACGCAGTATTTT. It encodes CASSYSRGTDTQYF.

Regarding this clonotype: This may be a read error: a much more frequent sequence differs by one nucleotide. The chain joins TRBV29-1 to TRBJ2-1; 8 nucleotides align to TRBD2. CDR3 length: 14 residues. The germline V gene has CDR1 SQVTM and CDR2 ANQGSEA. The CDR3: CSVGKRERINGQFF. DNA of the CDR3: TGCAGCGTTGGCAAGCGGGAGAGAATCAATGGGCAGTTCTTC.

DNA of the CDR3: TGTGCCATTGGGACAGGGATTTGGAATGAGCAGTTCTTC. The encoded protein is CAIGTGIWNEQFF. The V and J genes are TRBV10-3 and TRBJ2-1; TRBD1 matches 9 bases. This CDR3 is built from 13 residues. Germline V gene sequence: CDR1 ENHRY, CDR2 SYGVKD. Trimming took 9 bases from V and 7 from J; bases not matched to a gene: 7.

This clonotype has just a few counts. The chain carries TRBV29-1 and TRBJ2-1; TRBD1 agrees at 7 bases. The CDR3 length is 16 residues. V shed 7 bases, J shed 1 base, and the junction held 13 bases outside the gene matches. Germline V gene lookup returns CDR1 SQVTM and CDR2 ANQGSEA. The CDR3 is CSAVDDGTDSYNEQFF. The CDR3 nucleotides read TGCAGCGCTGTGGATGACGGGACAGATTCCTACAATGAGCAGTTCTTC.

This chain joins TRBV20-1 and TRBJ2-7; TRBD2 matches 7 bases. In germline, CDR1 is DFQATT, CDR2 SNEGSKA (reference sequence). The CDR3 is made up of 14 amino acids. J lost 1 base, V lost 6 bases, and 9 bases had no gene match. CDR3 bases: TGCAGTGCCGGAAAAGCGGGGAGGTCCTACGAGCAGTACTTC. Translating gives CSAGKAGRSYEQYF.

This clonotype was seen once. The genes are TRBV29-1 and TRBJ2-5; tentatively, D is TRBD2 (6 bases). V lost 5 bases to trimming and J lost 5 bases, with 15 bases between them. The CDR3 is 13 residues long. Germline loops: CDR1 SQVTM, CDR2 ANQGSEA. CDR3 residues: CSVRRGITETQYF. The CDR3 coding sequence is TGCAGCGTTAGGAGGGGTATCACGGAGACCCAGTACTTC.

The J gene is TRBJ1-1, the V gene TRBV10-3; 8 bases match TRBD1. V lost 0 bases to trimming and J lost 6 bases; unmatched junction nucleotides: 6. Per the germline V gene, CDR1 is ENHRY and CDR2 is SYGVKD. The CDR3 runs to 15 residues. The DNA of the CDR3 is TGTGCCATCAGTGAGTCGGACAGGGTATCGGCTGAAGCTTTCTTT. This encodes CAISESDRVSAEAFF.

In its sample, this clonotype was seen a few times. The V gene is TRBV25-1, the J gene TRBJ2-7; 7 nucleotides line up with TRBD1. CDR3 length: 13 amino acids. Germline trimming cut 8 bases from V and 1 base from J; bases unmatched to any gene: 5. CDR1 is MGHDK, CDR2 SYGVNS, per germline. The CDR3 bases are TGTGCCAGCGCAAGACAGGGATCCTACGAGCAGTACTTC. Translation gives CASARQGSYEQYF.

This chain connects TRBV6-5 to TRBJ2-4, with 14 bases that match TRBD2. Germline trimming cut 0 bases from V and 8 bases from J; bases unmatched to any gene: 3. This CDR3 has 16 amino acids. CDR1 MNHEY and CDR2 SVGAGI come from the germline V gene. CDR3 amino acids: CASSYSGTSGSDIQYF. The DNA for the CDR3 is TGTGCCAGCAGTTACTCGGGGACTAGCGGGAGTGACATTCAGTACTTC.

This clonotype has just a few counts. The rearrangement uses TRBV7-3 and TRBJ2-3, with 10 bases that match TRBD1. With V trimmed by 5 bases and J by 8 bases, 10 bases remained unmatched. The CDR3 length is 15 residues. The germline gives CDR1 SGHTA, CDR2 FQGTGA. The DNA of the CDR3 is TGTGCCAGCAGCGCCCGGGGACAGGGGAAGCGTACGCAGTATTTT. Amino acids: CASSARGQGKRTQYF.

The chain carries TRBV6-5 and TRBJ1-2, with D perhaps TRBD1 (6 bases). The CDR3 consists of 14 residues. V was clipped by 10 bases and J by 8 bases, with 23 bases between them. Germline V gives CDR1 MNHEY, CDR2 SVGAGI. DNA for the CDR3: TGTGCCACCCTGGACCAAGGGGGGATAGGGGGCTACACCTTC. It yields the protein CATLDQGGIGGYTF.

For this clonotype: One junction end does not reproduce the germline sequence, and a read error may be involved. The J gene is TRBJ2-1, the V gene TRBV28; D is ambiguous. Per the germline V gene, CDR1 is MDHEN and CDR2 is SYDVKM. The CDR3 consists of 12 residues. The CDR3, as DNA: TGTGTCAGCAGTTTAGGCAATCGAGAGCAGTTCTTC. Amino acid sequence: CVSSLGNREQFF.

As concerns this clonotype: This may arise from a read error, as a much more abundant clone is one base away. The chain carries TRBV7-2 and TRBJ2-1; D call uncertain. The CDR3 is 15 amino acids. CDR1 is SGHTA, CDR2 FQGNSA, per germline. The germline V and J ends were trimmed by 1 base and 10 bases, with 17 bases remaining between them. The CDR3 nucleotides are TGTGCCAGCAGCTTAGTCGCGCTTCTAGGCGGCGAGCAGTTCTTC. Protein: CASSLVALLGGEQFF. The full variable domain, completed using reference TRBV7-2 and TRBJ2-1, is GAGVSQSPSNKVTEKGKDVELRCDPISGHTALYWYRQSLGQGLEFLIYFQGNSAPDKSGLPSDRFSAERTGGSVSTLTIQRTQQEDSAVYLCASSLVALLGGEQFFGPGTRLTVL.